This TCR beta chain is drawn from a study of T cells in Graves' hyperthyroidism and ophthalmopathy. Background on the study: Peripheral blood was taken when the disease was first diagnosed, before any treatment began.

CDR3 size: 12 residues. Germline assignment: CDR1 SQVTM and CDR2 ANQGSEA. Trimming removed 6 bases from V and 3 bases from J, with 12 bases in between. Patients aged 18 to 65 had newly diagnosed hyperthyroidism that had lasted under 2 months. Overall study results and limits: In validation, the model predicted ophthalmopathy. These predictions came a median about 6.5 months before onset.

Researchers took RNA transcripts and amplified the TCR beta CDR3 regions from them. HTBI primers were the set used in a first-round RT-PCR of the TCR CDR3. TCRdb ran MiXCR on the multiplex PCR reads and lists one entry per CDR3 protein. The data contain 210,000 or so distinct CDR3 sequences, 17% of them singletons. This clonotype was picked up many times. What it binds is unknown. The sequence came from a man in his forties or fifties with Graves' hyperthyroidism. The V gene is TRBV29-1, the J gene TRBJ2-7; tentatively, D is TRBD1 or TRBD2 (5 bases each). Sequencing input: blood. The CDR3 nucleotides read TGCAGCGTGACCGGGACCCACTACGAGCAGTACTTC. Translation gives CSVTGTHYEQYF.